This T cell receptor beta chain comes out of a study of blood T cell repertoires in COVID-19. Sequencing was performed with immunoSEQ multiplex PCR; in TCRdb, only in-frame clones are kept and a portion is missing. The sample lists 350,000 to 550,000 clones; about 85% were seen once. The CDR3 loop spans 13 amino acids. Per the germline V gene, CDR1 is DFQATT and CDR2 is SNEGSKA (reference sequence). With 3 bases removed from V and 4 bases from J, the gap between germline ends came to 10 bases. This sequence originates from a woman aged 18-29 years with acute COVID-19. The gene calls are TRBV20-1 and TRBJ1-3, with D perhaps TRBD1 (5 bases). The sample consisted of PBMCs or T cells enriched from blood (not recorded which). CDR3 DNA: TGCAGTGCTAGTCGGCAGGGAGGAAACACCATATATTTT. Residues: CSASRQGGNTIYF.